The T cell receptor (beta chain) under discussion was sequenced for a study of T cell clones after liver transplantation. Looking at the study overall: Immunosuppression withdrawal was tried within 2 years after liver transplantation in this trial. Graft-donor-reactive sequences were compared with third-party-reactive TCRbeta sequences from pre-transplant mixed lymphocyte reactions. Post-transplant blood was tracked for graft-donor-reactive T cell clones identified in a pre-transplant mixed lymphocyte reaction.

Assay used: immunoSEQ multiplex PCR; TCRdb lists only in-frame clones, some missing. This table holds about 6,000 clones, about 30% found once. As regards this clone: Its specificity is not known.

The CDR3 runs to 14 residues. Germline V gene lookup returns CDR1 SGHRS and CDR2 YFSETQ. V dropped 4 bases and J dropped 5 bases, with 13 bases sitting between them. TCRbeta sequences of proliferating CFSE-low MLR cells were labeled alloreactive. This sequence joins TRBV5-1 and TRBJ2-1, with TRBD2 as a possible D gene (6 bases). This sequence originates from a human patient who received a liver transplant. Part of the T cell pool may stem from the graft donor. Sequenced input: CD4+ T cells from cultured PBMCs. CDR3 amino acids: CASSRLARHNEQFF. The DNA for the CDR3 is TGCGCCAGCAGCCGGCTAGCGAGACACAATGAGCAGTTCTTC.